A single sample gave rise to the 20 T cell receptor beta chains below, sequenced in a study of T cells in Graves' hyperthyroidism and ophthalmopathy. Amplification of TCR beta CDR3 regions used RNA as the template. An initial round of RT-PCR targeting the TCR CDR3 relied on the HTBI primer set. TCRdb reprocessed the multiplex PCR reads via MiXCR and lists one record per CDR3 protein. The table lists some 500,000 distinct CDR3 sequences, 13% to 15% of them singletons. The sample comprised blood. The origin of the receptors is a woman aged 18 to 35 with Graves' hyperthyroidism.

This clonotype was seen only a few times. A much larger clone is a single base away; this may be a read error. The chain has TRBV3-1 and TRBJ2-1; D gene uncertain. The length of the CDR3 is 13 residues. Germline V gene lookup returns CDR1 LGHDT and CDR2 YNNKEL (reference sequence). Trimming took off 1 base at V and 10 bases at J, with 11 bases between the two ends. The CDR3: CASSQGVWQEQFF. The CDR3 DNA reads as TGTGCCAGCAGCCAAGGTGTCTGGCAAGAGCAGTTCTTC.

This clonotype was observed many times. The chain links TRBV18 to TRBJ2-5; a weak D match, TRBD1 (5 bases). The CDR3 extends over 16 amino acids. From germline, CDR1 is KGHSH and CDR2 LQKENI. V was pared by 1 base and J by 5 bases, with 17 bases between. CDR3: CASSPLTRTTGETQYF. In DNA form, the CDR3 reads TGTGCCAGCTCACCACTTACTCGGACAACTGGGGAGACCCAGTACTTC.

This clonotype was detected ten times or more. J is TRBJ2-5 and V is TRBV28, with D uncertain. With 5 bases removed from V and 2 bases from J, the gap between germline ends came to 6 bases. Germline CDR1 is MDHEN and CDR2 is SYDVKM. The CDR3 is 12 residues long. The CDR3 bases are TGTGCCAGCAGTATAAGGCAAGAGACCCAGTACTTC. Amino acids: CASSIRQETQYF.

In its sample, this clonotype was seen a few times. This rearrangement joins TRBV19 to TRBJ1-2, with TRBD1 identical over 7 bases. There are 13 residues in the CDR3. Per the germline V gene, CDR1 is LNHDA and CDR2 is SQIVND (reference sequence). Unmatched junction bases numbered 6, after V lost 4 bases and J lost 7 bases. DNA of the CDR3: TGTGCCAGTAGTAAAACAGGGGTCCCTGGCTACACCTTC. This sequence encodes CASSKTGVPGYTF. The full variable domain, completed using reference TRBV19 and TRBJ1-2, is DGGITQSPKYLFRKEGQNVTLSCEQNLNHDAMYWYRQDPGQGLRLIYYSQIVNDFQKGDIAEGYSVSREKKESFPLTVTSAQKNPTAFYLCASSKTGVPGYTFGSGTRLTVV.

This clonotype has a count of ten or more. The chain employs TRBV6-2 or TRBV6-3 and TRBJ2-2, with D possibly matching TRBD1 (5 bases). The CDR3 sequence is 18 residues long. Germline CDR1 is MNHEY and CDR2 is SVGEGT. The V and J ends lost 6 bases and 1 base respectively, with 21 bases between them. The chain's CDR3 is CASSHPAGAELNTGELFF. The CDR3 bases are TGTGCCAGCAGCCATCCAGCTGGGGCAGAGCTGAACACCGGGGAGCTGTTTTTT.

Of note for this clonotype: Just one base apart from a much larger clone, this may be a read error. The chain combines TRBV7-3 with TRBJ2-1; weak D call: TRBD1 (5 bases). Germline lookup yields CDR1 SGHTA and CDR2 FQGTGA. The CDR3 is 15 amino acids. CDR3 protein: CASSLGQDIYNEQCF. The CDR3 DNA is TGTGCCAGCAGCTTAGGACAAGATATCTACAATGAGCAGTGCTTC.

V and J are TRBV9 and TRBJ1-1; unclear D gene. CDR3 length: 13 residues. With 0 bases removed from V and 1 base from J, the gap between germline ends came to 4 bases. The germline CDR1 and CDR2 sequences are SGDLS and YYNGEE. The CDR3 reads CASSVVQNTEAFF. The CDR3 DNA reads TGTGCCAGCAGCGTAGTCCAGAACACTGAAGCTTTCTTT. Based on the CDR3 plus reference TRBV9 and TRBJ1-1, the full variable domain is DSGVTQTPKHLITATGQRVTLRCSPRSGDLSVYWYQQSLDQGLQFLIQYYNGEERAKGNILERFSAQQFPDLHSELNLSSLELGDSALYFCASSVVQNTEAFFGQGTRLTVV.

This clonotype has ten or more counts. Here the CDR3 DNA reads TGTGCCAGCAGCCAAGGGGCCGCCGTCCAAGAGACCCAGTACTTC. Protein sequence: CASSQGAAVQETQYF. V is TRBV3-1 and J is TRBJ2-5, with unresolved D. The CDR3 loop spans 15 amino acids. The germline V gene has CDR1 LGHDT and CDR2 YNNKEL (reference sequence). V lost 1 base to trimming and J lost 1 base, with 10 bases between them.

This clonotype was recorded a few times. V usage is TRBV19 and J usage is TRBJ2-2, with D uncertain. The V gene lost 10 bases and the J gene lost 1 base, with 16 bases spanning the gap. Looked up from germline, CDR1 is LNHDA and CDR2 is SQIVND (reference sequence). The length of the CDR3 is 15 residues. CDR3 amino acids: CATSIGKRNTGELFF. The CDR3, as DNA: TGTGCCACCAGTATCGGCAAACGGAACACCGGGGAGCTGTTTTTT.

This clonotype was recorded at least ten times. The chain employs TRBV3-1 and TRBJ2-3; tentatively, D is TRBD2 (6 bases). CDR1 and CDR2 from the germline V gene are LGHDT and YNNKEL (reference sequence). Deletions cut 3 bases from V and 5 bases from J, with 9 bases between. This CDR3 has 13 residues. As DNA, the CDR3 is TGTGCCAGCAGCCACCGAGCGGGAGATACGCAGTATTTT. Translation: CASSHRAGDTQYF.

Only a few counts were recorded for this clonotype. The rearrangement joins TRBV19 to TRBJ2-2; a weak D match, TRBD1 (5 bases). There are 16 residues in the CDR3. Deletions cut 3 bases from V and 2 bases from J, with 13 bases between. In germline, CDR1 is LNHDA, CDR2 SQIVND (reference sequence). CDR3: CASSILGQKNTGELFF. CDR3 nucleotides: TGTGCCAGTAGTATCTTAGGACAAAAAAACACCGGGGAGCTGTTTTTT.

This clonotype was seen at least ten times. The chain is built from TRBV11-2 and TRBJ2-3; no clear D gene. CDR1 and CDR2 (germline): SGHAT, FQNNGV. The CDR3 covers 12 residues. V gave up 2 bases and J gave up 4 bases, with 4 bases separating them. The CDR3 DNA reads as TGTGCCAGCAGCTTACCAGCAGATACGCAGTATTTT. It is translated as CASSLPADTQYF.

This clonotype was seen many times. The chain recombines TRBV5-1 with TRBJ2-5; D is possibly TRBD1 (6 bases). With 4 bases removed from V and 5 bases from J, the gap between germline ends came to 18 bases. There are 15 residues in the CDR3. CDR1 and CDR2 from the germline V gene are SGHRS and YFSETQ. As DNA, the CDR3 is TGCGCCAGCAGCACCCCACAGGTCCAGGGGGAGACCCAGTACTTC. Protein product: CASSTPQVQGETQYF.

About this clonotype: A single base separates this from a much larger clone, so it may be a read error. The V and J genes are TRBV11-3 and TRBJ1-1; D is unclear. Germline V lookup: CDR1 SGHNT, CDR2 YENEEA. This CDR3 is built from 13 residues. V was clipped by 6 bases and J by 7 bases, with 15 bases between them. The CDR3 protein is CASRLSDVSEAFF. The CDR3 nucleotides read TGTGCCAGCAGGCTCTCGGACGTCAGTGAAGCTTTCTTT.

At least ten counts were recorded for this clonotype. The rearrangement joins TRBV27 to TRBJ2-2, with 7 bases identical to TRBD2. V lost 8 bases to trimming and J lost 7 bases; unmatched junction nucleotides: 10. The CDR3 has 14 residues. Germline lookup yields CDR1 MNHEY and CDR2 SMNVEV (reference sequence). The CDR3 reads CASSAGGGVGELFF. CDR3 in DNA: TGTGCCAGCTCAGCTGGGGGAGGGGTCGGGGAGCTGTTTTTT.

This clonotype appeared many times. This chain connects TRBV6-1 to TRBJ1-2; 7 bases are a match to TRBD1. The ends lost 5 bases at V and 3 bases at J; junction bases unmatched: 6. Germline assignment: CDR1 MNHNS and CDR2 SASEGT. The CDR3 is made up of 14 amino acids. The CDR3 DNA sequence: TGTGCCAGCAGTCCAGACAGGGCGGACTATGGCTACACCTTC. Its protein is CASSPDRADYGYTF.

V and J are TRBV20-1 and TRBJ1-2; no clear D. The CDR3 loop spans 13 amino acids. Germline V gene sequence: CDR1 DFQATT, CDR2 SNEGSKA (reference sequence). Trimming removed 2 bases at V and 2 bases at J, with 9 bases between. DNA of the CDR3: TGCAGTGCTAGACGTGAGACCAACTATGGCTACACCTTC. It specifies CSARRETNYGYTF.

This clonotype came up a few times. This chain connects TRBV10-2 to TRBJ2-5; D is undetermined. V dropped 3 bases and J dropped 5 bases, with 7 bases sitting between them. The CDR3 has 12 residues. From germline, CDR1 is WSHSY and CDR2 SAAADI. DNA of the CDR3: TGCGCCAGCAGTGAAGGCGGTGAGACCCAGTACTTC. This encodes CASSEGGETQYF.

This chain uses TRBV12-3 or TRBV12-4 with TRBJ1-1; D may be TRBD1 (6 bases). The CDR3 is made up of 16 amino acids. The V end was cut by 4 bases, the J end by 6 bases, with 21 bases between. The DNA of the CDR3 is TGTGCCAGCAGTTCCCCCCGGACAGTGGCGGGGGCTGAAGCTTTCTTT. This sequence encodes CASSSPRTVAGAEAFF.

This chain connects TRBV20-1 to TRBJ2-1; TRBD2 matches 12 bases. V was clipped by 3 bases and J by 0 bases; unmatched bases: 3. Germline CDR1 DFQATT, CDR2 SNEGSKA (reference sequence). The length of the CDR3 is 16 residues. The CDR3, as DNA: TGCAGTGCTAGGGCGGGACTAGCGGGCTCCTACAATGAGCAGTTCTTC. Encoded protein: CSARAGLAGSYNEQFF.